This T cell receptor (beta chain) was found in a study of blood T cell repertoires in COVID-19. As for the study in general: Some COVID-19 samples were acute and others convalescent; all came from the United States, Italy and Spain.

As handled by the study authors: Estimated nucleated cell counts came from reference gene primer amplification. Produced via immunoSEQ multiplex PCR; TCRdb's table is partial and in-frame only. D and trimming come from the DNA, and the V and J calls and clone size come from that table. This table has 270,000 or so clones, approximately 86% appearing once. Looked up from germline, CDR1 is KGHDR and CDR2 is SFDVKD. CDR3 length: 14 amino acids. Trimming pared 9 bases from V and 2 bases from J, leaving 12 bases between. This receptor was identified in a man aged 35-49 years with active or convalescent COVID-19. The J gene is TRBJ2-2, the V gene TRBV24-1; D remains ambiguous. Specimen: peripheral blood. The CDR3 sequence is CATCPDTNTGELFF. The CDR3 DNA is TGTGCCACCTGCCCCGACACAAACACCGGGGAGCTGTTTTTT.